This T cell receptor (beta chain) derives from a study of human T cells and chemical hapten exposure. Study at large: 2% DPC applied to a 2 cm by 2 cm arm area sensitized donors.

This clonotype was seen at least ten times. The antigen is unknown. The library tagged each cDNA molecule with unique molecular identifiers. As processed by the authors: A per-sample median of roughly 96,000 TCRs was observed, with a range of roughly 23,224 to 700,000. TCRdb processed the RACE reads anew with MiXCR; each CDR3 protein has one entry. In this record, the V and J calls reflect TCRdb's handling and not the investigators' own analysis. Among some 250,000 distinct CDR3 sequences listed, almost 8% were seen once. Time point reported: pre-sensitization, week 0. The treatment denotes: therapeutic diphenylcyclopropenone sensitization with weekly scalp DPC. The study's findings and limits: Versus controls, expanded TCRs had significantly more large CDR3 similarity clusters.

The receptor's source is a man aged 18 to 30 with alopecia areata. Some clones in this sample may be carry-over from other donors' samples. The specimen was whole blood, collected in connection with sensitization to the hapten diphenylcyclopropenone (DPC).

In DNA, the CDR3 is TGTGCCAGCAGTCCATGGGACAGGGACTTCTATGGCTACACCTTC. Encoded protein: CASSPWDRDFYGYTF. The chain employs TRBV28 and TRBJ1-2; 9 bases align to TRBD1. The CDR3 runs 15 residues. With V trimmed by 5 bases and J by 4 bases, 8 bases remained unmatched. Germline V gene lookup returns CDR1 MDHEN and CDR2 SYDVKM.